This is a list of T cell receptor beta chains from one sample in a study of cytomegalovirus exposure and HLA in healthy donors. TCRdb's table, derived via immunoSEQ multiplex PCR, lists solely in-frame clones and lacks some. The data contain roughly 300,000 clones, around 90% of them singletons. Specimen: PBMCs. These receptors were obtained from a woman aged 25 to 39 in good health and CMV-seropositive. Each CDR3 is given with its conserved first and last residue. Each record gives: J gene, D gene, V gene, clone size, CDR3 protein, CDR3 DNA. A D gene is named only where the DNA matches it firmly. Part of the rows lack a size; the others show once, few, many or a class for expanded clones.

>TRBJ2-7|TRBD1|TRBV27|NA
CASRRQGADEQYF
TGTGCCAGCAGGAGACAGGGGGCTGACGAGCAGTACTTC
>TRBJ2-4|TRBD1|TRBV27|NA
CASRQGATKNIQYF
TGTGCCAGCAGACAGGGGGCCACCAAAAACATTCAGTACTTC
>TRBJ2-7|TRBD1|TRBV30|NA
CAWTGTGTGEQYF
TGTGCCTGGACCGGGACAGGGACGGGCGAGCAGTACTTC
>TRBJ2-7|NA|TRBV11-2|NA
CASSLEGGSSYEQYF
TGTGCCAGCAGCTTAGAAGGGGGGAGCTCCTACGAGCAGTACTTC
>TRBJ2-7|TRBD2|TRBV9|NA
CASSAFRDYTYEQYF
TGTGCCAGCAGCGCCTTTAGGGACTACACCTACGAGCAGTACTTC
>TRBJ1-6|TRBD1|TRBV7-6|few
CASIITPQGQVNSPLHF
TGTGCCAGCATCATCACCCCACAGGGGCAGGTTAATTCACCCCTCCACTTT
>TRBJ2-3|TRBD1|TRBV19|NA
CASSPGQGGDTQYF
TGTGCCAGTAGCCCGGGACAGGGGGGAGATACGCAGTATTTT
>TRBJ1-5|TRBD1|TRBV6-5|NA
CASSYRGLNQPQHF
TGTGCCAGCAGTTACAGGGGGCTAAATCAGCCCCAGCATTTT
>TRBJ2-5|TRBD2|TRBV7-2|NA
CASSFRGTSGNPAGVTQYF
TGTGCCAGCAGCTTTCGGGGGACTAGCGGGAACCCAGCCGGGGTGACCCAGTACTTC
>TRBJ2-7|NA|TRBV6-5|NA
CASRDLGSEQYF
TGTGCCAGCAGGGACCTGGGTAGCGAGCAGTACTTC
>TRBJ2-1|TRBD2|TRBV7-3|NA
CASTPAGTSSTNEQFF
TGTGCCAGCACCCCTGCCGGGACTAGCTCTACCAATGAGCAGTTCTTC